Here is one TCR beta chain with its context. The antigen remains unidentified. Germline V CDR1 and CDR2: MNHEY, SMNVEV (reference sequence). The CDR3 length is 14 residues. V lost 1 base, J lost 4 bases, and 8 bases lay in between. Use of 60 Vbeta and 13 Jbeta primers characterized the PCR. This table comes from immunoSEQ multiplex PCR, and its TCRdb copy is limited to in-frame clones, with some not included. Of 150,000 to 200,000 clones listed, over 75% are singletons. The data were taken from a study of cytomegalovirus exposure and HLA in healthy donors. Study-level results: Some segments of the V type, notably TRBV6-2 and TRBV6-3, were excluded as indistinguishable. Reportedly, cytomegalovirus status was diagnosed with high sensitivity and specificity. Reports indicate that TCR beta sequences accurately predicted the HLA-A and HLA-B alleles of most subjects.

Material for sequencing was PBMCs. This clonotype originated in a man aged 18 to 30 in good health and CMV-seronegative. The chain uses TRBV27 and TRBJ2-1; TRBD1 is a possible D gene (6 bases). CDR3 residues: CASSLWQGYNEQFF. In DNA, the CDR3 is TGTGCCAGCAGTTTATGGCAGGGGTACAATGAGCAGTTCTTC.